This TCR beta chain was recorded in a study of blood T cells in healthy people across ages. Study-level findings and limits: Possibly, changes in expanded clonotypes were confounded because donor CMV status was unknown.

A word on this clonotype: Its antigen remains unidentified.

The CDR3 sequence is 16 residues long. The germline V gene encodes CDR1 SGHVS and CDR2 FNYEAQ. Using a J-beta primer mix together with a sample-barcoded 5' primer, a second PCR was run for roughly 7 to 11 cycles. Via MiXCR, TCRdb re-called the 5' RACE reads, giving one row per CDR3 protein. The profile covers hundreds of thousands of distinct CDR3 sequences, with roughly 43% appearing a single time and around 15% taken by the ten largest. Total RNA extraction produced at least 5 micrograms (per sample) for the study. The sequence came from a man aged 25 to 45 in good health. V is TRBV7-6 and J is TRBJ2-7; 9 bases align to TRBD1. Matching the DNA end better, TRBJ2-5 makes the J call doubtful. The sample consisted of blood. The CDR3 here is CASSLGQGLGGETQYF. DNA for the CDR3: TGTGCCAGCAGCCTTGGACAGGGGCTCGGTGGAGAGACCCAGTACTTC.